This TCR beta chain comes out of a study of blood T cell repertoires in COVID-19. The wider study: There were acute and convalescent COVID-19 samples, and they came from the United States, Italy and Spain. T cells, B-cell-depleted T cells, or PBMCs provided the cDNA or gDNA that served as material.

V was shortened by 8 bases and J by 0 bases, with 9 bases between the two germline ends. This CDR3 spans 13 amino acids. Under the authors' procedure: Nucleated cell number was recorded as an estimate derived from reference gene primer amplification. Using immunoSEQ multiplex PCR, the repertoire was profiled, and TCRdb retains in-frame clones only, with some absent. D and trimming come from the DNA, and the V and J calls and clone size come from that table. This table has approximately 78,000 clones, 88% appearing once. The sequence derives from a man aged 50-60 years with acute or convalescent COVID-19. The sequenced sample was peripheral blood. The V and J genes are TRBV12-3 or TRBV12-4 and TRBJ2-3, with a tentative D call TRBD1 (6 bases). CDR3 bases: TGTGCCAGCGGGACATTGAGCACAGATACGCAGTATTTT. Translation gives CASGTLSTDTQYF.